The entry below describes one T cell receptor beta chain. What it recognizes is unknown. The sample belongs to a study of graft-versus-host responses after intestinal transplantation. Study-wide background: Transplants were multivisceral, liver-intestinal, or isolated intestinal. Following induction with anti-thymocyte globulin, all recipients were given tacrolimus and steroids for two to three years. Whole-study findings and limits: GvH clonotypes were identified within recipient marrow, with a subset emerging first in ileum or blood. Early HvG declines after transplant were associated with peak circulating GvH clone levels.

This CDR3 has 12 residues. Germline V lookup: CDR1 SGHVS, CDR2 FQNEAQ. Trimming cost V 3 bases and J 5 bases, with 7 bases left between them. The method was immunoSEQ multiplex PCR; TCRdb's version includes in-frame clones alone and lacks a portion of them. The sample lists about 120,000 clones; 90% to 95% were seen once. This TCR derives from a human donor who was the organ donor for an intestinal transplant. V and J are TRBV7-8 and TRBJ2-5; D ambiguous. The starting material was unstimulated CD8+ T cells sorted from spleen or lymph node cells, obtained before transplant. The CDR3 loop is CASSFPWETQYF. CDR3 in DNA: TGTGCCAGCAGCTTCCCTTGGGAGACCCAGTACTTC.